The 20 T cell receptor beta chains in this list originate from one sample, sequenced in a study of monozygotic twins with inflammatory bowel disease. TCRdb reworked the 5' RACE reads into one entry per CDR3 protein, no DNA. The sample totals more than 350,000 distinct CDR3 sequences. The sample consisted of blood. These receptors came from a human donor with ulcerative colitis or Crohn's disease, or a healthy co-twin of an affected twin (not recorded which).

This rearrangement joins TRBV6-6 to TRBJ2-7; as DNA is missing, the TRBD1 call by TCRdb cannot be tested. Germline CDR1 MNHNY, CDR2 SVGAGI (reference sequence). There are 14 residues in the CDR3. The CDR3: CASSLDRPSYEQYF.

The chain joins TRBV6-1 to TRBJ2-6. Germline V gene data show CDR1 as MNHNS and CDR2 as SASEGT. The CDR3 covers 13 residues. The CDR3 spells CASTLSGANVLTF.

The V gene is TRBV28, the J gene TRBJ2-4; checking the TCRdb D call of TRBD2 is not possible without DNA. The CDR3 loop spans 19 amino acids. Germline CDR1 MDHEN, CDR2 SYDVKM. The CDR3 sequence is CASSFLTSGSSWGKNIQYF.

The J gene is TRBJ1-1, the V gene TRBV23-1. TRBV23-1 is an ORF, with its function uncertain. The CDR3 consists of 11 residues. The CDR3 loop reads CASRMTTEAFF.

V is TRBV20-1 and J is TRBJ1-1. Germline V gives CDR1 DFQATT, CDR2 SNEGSKA (reference sequence). The CDR3 length is 13 residues. CDR3 protein: CSSKAGGNTEAFF.

The chain recombines TRBV5-1 with TRBJ1-1; TCRdb's assignment of TRBD1 cannot be checked, as there is no DNA. The CDR3 runs 16 residues. Germline-derived CDR1 and CDR2 are SGHRS and YFSETQ. CDR3: CASSLGRTGMNTEAFF.

The chain's CDR3 is CASSLWDASYNEQFF. The chain couples TRBV9 to TRBJ2-1; the TRBD1 assignment by TCRdb is unverifiable without DNA. The CDR3 totals 15 residues. CDR1 and CDR2 (germline): SGDLS, YYNGEE.

This chain joins TRBV5-6 and TRBJ1-3. The CDR3 runs to 15 residues. Germline loops: CDR1 SGHDT, CDR2 YYEEEE. The CDR3 protein is CASSWDRHSGNTIYF.

The V gene is TRBV20-1, the J gene TRBJ1-2; the TCRdb D gene call, TRBD1, has no DNA to confirm it. The CDR3 is 13 amino acids. CDR1 is DFQATT, CDR2 SNEGSKA, per germline (reference sequence). The CDR3 loop reads CSARPGQGNSNTF.

The V gene is TRBV12-3 or TRBV12-4, the J gene TRBJ1-5. This CDR3 comprises 14 residues. The CDR3 sequence: CASRSLEANQPQHF.

J is TRBJ1-5 and V is TRBV7-9. CDR3 length: 12 amino acids. Germline lookup yields CDR1 SEHNR and CDR2 FQNEAQ (reference sequence). The CDR3 spells CASSLGDQPQHF.

The chain has TRBV18 and TRBJ1-1; TCRdb gives TRBD1 as the D gene, but with no DNA this cannot be confirmed. The CDR3 runs to 13 residues. Germline values: CDR1 KGHSH, CDR2 LQKENI. CDR3 region: CASSSRADGEAFF.

The chain recombines TRBV7-2 with TRBJ1-2. Germline V gene sequence: CDR1 SGHTA, CDR2 FQGNSA. This CDR3 has 14 amino acids. The CDR3 region is CASSLQGEVYGYTF.

V and J are TRBV20-1 and TRBJ2-7; TCRdb indicates TRBD2, and absent DNA this call remains unverified. CDR1 DFQATT and CDR2 SNEGSKA come from the germline V gene (reference sequence). This CDR3 is built from 13 residues. This CDR3 reads CSASSGRTYEQYF.

V and J are TRBV12-3 or TRBV12-4 and TRBJ2-7; TCRdb's D call, TRBD1, is unchecked because there is no DNA. There are 15 residues in the CDR3. This CDR3 is CASRLSTGLSYEQYF.

J is TRBJ2-2 and V is TRBV7-2; lacking DNA, the TRBD2 call made by TCRdb goes unchecked. This CDR3 contains 17 residues. Germline values: CDR1 SGHTA, CDR2 FQGNSA. This CDR3 is CASSPPRGTSRAGELFF.

The chain has TRBV5-1 and TRBJ2-5; the TCRdb call, TRBD1, lacks DNA for checking. Germline loops: CDR1 SGHRS, CDR2 YFSETQ. The CDR3 runs 14 residues. The CDR3 loop is CASSLVMARETQYF.

The chain carries TRBV6-1 and TRBJ2-1. The CDR3 covers 14 residues. Germline V gives CDR1 MNHNS, CDR2 SASEGT. The CDR3 region is CASNGRGSYNEQFF.

This rearrangement joins TRBV5-4 to TRBJ2-2; the TCRdb D gene call, TRBD2, has no DNA to confirm it. This CDR3 is built from 16 residues. The germline gives CDR1 SGHNT, CDR2 YYREEE (reference sequence). This CDR3 is CASSLASGMSTGELFF.

The rearrangement links TRBV7-2 to TRBJ2-2; TCRdb designates TRBD2, a call that cannot be tested without DNA. The length of the CDR3 is 13 residues. From germline, CDR1 is SGHTA and CDR2 FQGNSA. The CDR3 sequence is CASSFPREGELFF.